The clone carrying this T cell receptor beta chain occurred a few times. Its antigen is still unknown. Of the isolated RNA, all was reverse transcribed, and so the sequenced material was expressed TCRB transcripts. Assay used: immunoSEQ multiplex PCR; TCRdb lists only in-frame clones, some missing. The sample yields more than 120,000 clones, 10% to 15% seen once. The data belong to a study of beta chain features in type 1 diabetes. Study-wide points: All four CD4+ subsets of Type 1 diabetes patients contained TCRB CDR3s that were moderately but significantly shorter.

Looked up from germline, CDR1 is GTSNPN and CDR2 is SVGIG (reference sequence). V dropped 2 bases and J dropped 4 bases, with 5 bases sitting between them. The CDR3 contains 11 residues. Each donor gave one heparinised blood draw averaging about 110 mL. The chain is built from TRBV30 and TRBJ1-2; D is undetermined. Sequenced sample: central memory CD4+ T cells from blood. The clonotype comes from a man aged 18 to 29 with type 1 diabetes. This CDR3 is CAWSPAYGYTF. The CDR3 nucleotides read TGTGCCTGGAGTCCCGCCTATGGCTACACCTTC.